The table lists the clone carrying this T cell receptor beta chain with a count of one. These data come from a study of blood T cell repertoires in COVID-19. The protocol was immunoSEQ multiplex PCR, while the TCRdb copy is restricted to in-frame clones and leaves out a portion. The repertoire holds roughly 120,000 clones, 70% to 90% seen once, with 2% to 2.5% in the top ten. Per the germline V gene, CDR1 is SNHLY and CDR2 is FYNNEI. Between the trimmed V and J ends, which lost 4 bases and 2 bases, there was a span of 8 bases. The CDR3 length is 13 residues. The chain recombines TRBV2 with TRBJ1-1; possibly TRBD1 for D (6 bases). This clonotype was obtained from a man aged 25-40 years with acute or convalescent COVID-19. Sequencing used peripheral blood. The CDR3 sequence is CASSVQGNTEAFF. CDR3 sequence (DNA): TGTGCCAGCAGTGTACAGGGAAACACTGAAGCTTTCTTT.